The source of this T cell receptor (beta chain) is a study of cytomegalovirus exposure and HLA in healthy donors. Study outcomes and limitations: Researchers reported in a later analysis that a missense DCLRE1C variant was tied to TCR beta V- and J-gene trimming.

The V end lost 0 bases, the J end lost 2 bases, and 7 bases lay between the germline ends. CDR1 and CDR2 (germline): MNHEY, SVGAGI. This CDR3 region has 14 residues. The PCR used 60 Vbeta and 13 Jbeta primers. Sequenced by immunoSEQ multiplex PCR; TCRdb stores in-frame clones only, minus some. Of 150,000 to 200,000 clones listed, 60% to 80% are singletons. Regarding donors, all were healthy bone marrow donors. Donors likely had unrecorded immune exposures despite being nominally healthy when sampled. Of note for this clone: Its antigen is unidentified.

The chain is built from TRBV6-5 and TRBJ2-5; unclear D gene. This receptor was taken from a woman in her forties or fifties in good health and CMV-seropositive. Sequencing was done on a sample of PBMCs. CDR3 residues: CASSYSHRQETQYF. In DNA, the CDR3 is TGTGCCAGCAGTTACTCTCACCGGCAAGAGACCCAGTACTTC.